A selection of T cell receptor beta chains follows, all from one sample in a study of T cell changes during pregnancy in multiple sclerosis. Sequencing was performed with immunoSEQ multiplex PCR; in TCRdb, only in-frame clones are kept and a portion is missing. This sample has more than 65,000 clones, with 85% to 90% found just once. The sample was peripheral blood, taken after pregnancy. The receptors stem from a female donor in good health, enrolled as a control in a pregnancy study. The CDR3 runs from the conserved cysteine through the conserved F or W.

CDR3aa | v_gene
CATSRDQAAQYF | TRBV15
CASVSGGSKSYEQYF | TRBV10-2
CASSPTGQGGSRETQYF | TRBV11-2
CASSYLGGSYEQYF | TRBV6-6
CAWSRGAGGANVLTF | TRBV30
CASSLGTGVSAPLHF | TRBV4-3
CASRAQGARFQETQYF | TRBV5-6
CASSKRDSDNEQFF | TRBV6-5
CASRGQGRKYGYTF | TRBV14
CASSRDSDRGVAGYTF | TRBV5-1
CASSDLGPRMETQYF | TRBV2
CASSYPSRGIEQFF | TRBV6-5
CASSQGSQGSYEQYF | TRBV4-2
CSAEGREQYF | TRBV20-1
CASSMEQGSPPNFDFTDTQYF | TRBV21-1
CASAFHLTGYNEQFF | TRBV5-1
CASSWTENTEAFF | TRBV6-5
CAWRLAGDTDTQYF | TRBV30
CASSLKGAGELFF | TRBV27
CASSLRSGTGSHEQYF | TRBV18
CASTLTVAKNIQYF | TRBV6-1
CASSLQGGNTEAFF | TRBV18
CAWSGGGNQPQHF | TRBV30
CASSLSRPGETQYF | TRBV27
CASSQGGTLNSPLHF | TRBV11-3
CASRLGQDEYF | TRBV5-1
CASSTSRQGHGYTF | TRBV19
CASSRDRSSYEQYF | TRBV7-2
CASRTSGRGNEQFF | TRBV4-2
CASSQNRNTEAFF | TRBV4-3
CASSKSDTGGPSGAGELFF | TRBV7-9
CASTNRGVNTEAFF | TRBV11-2
CASSLGTGTSSQETQYF | TRBV5-1
CASSLQRGSGNTEAFF | TRBV7-2
CASSLSLNTEAFF | TRBV6-5
CASSRDRGQLETQYF | TRBV19
CASSLMTSGRPETQYF | TRBV5-1
CASSLGDRQTDTQYF | TRBV7-7
CASSLAQGPNQPQHF | TRBV5-8
CASSLRGTDQPQHF | TRBV11-3
CASSIVGQGANTEAFF | TRBV19
CASSAGTGGSYEQYF | TRBV6-1
CAWGPGSSYEQYF | TRBV30
CASSWGQGVGQPQHF | TRBV6-5
CASTGGDYGYTF | TRBV30
CASSVGGLEQFF | TRBV9
CASGLVAGQGSGEQYF | TRBV12-5